Given below is one TCR beta chain in context. Its specificity is not known. Losses at the gene ends were 5 bases for V and 1 base for J; bases not matched to a gene: 10. Germline CDR1 and CDR2: SGHDT and YYEEEE. The CDR3 spans 16 residues. 60 Vbeta and 13 Jbeta primers were used in PCR. TCRdb keeps only in-frame clones here, not all; method: immunoSEQ multiplex PCR. The data show about 260,000 clones, just under 85% seen once. This specimen belongs to a study of cytomegalovirus exposure and HLA in healthy donors. Study-level information: Inside one of the first data releases sat about 91 million unique TCRs taken from HLA-typed donors. Among the roughly 380 donors who were genotyped, roughly 86% fell in the genetic ancestry cluster that is associated with self-reported Caucasian donors.

Study results and caveats: Within an earlier analysis, most TCR beta V segments proved productive either about 90% or about 30% of the time. Later on, an analysis tied 15,000 to 20,000 TCR beta sequences to HLA alleles at 0.05 false discovery rate.

The chain employs TRBV5-6 and TRBJ2-5; 8 bases align to TRBD2. Sequenced input: PBMCs. The TCR was taken from a woman aged 40 to 50 in good health and CMV-seropositive. CDR3 in DNA: TGTGCCAGCAGTTCGGGAGGGTCGGGCCTCCAAGAGACCCAGTACTTC. Its translation: CASSSGGSGLQETQYF.